Presented here are 8 T cell receptor beta chains from one specimen sequenced in a study of T cells in Graves' hyperthyroidism and ophthalmopathy. Researchers took RNA transcripts and amplified the TCR beta CDR3 regions from them. TCR CDR3 regions were first amplified by RT-PCR with HTBI primers. TCRdb re-derived calls from the multiplex PCR reads in MiXCR, one entry per CDR3 protein. Here the sample spans 490,000 or so distinct CDR3 sequences, roughly a sixth being singletons. Sequencing input: blood. These receptors all come from a woman in her twenties or thirties with Graves' ophthalmopathy.

In the case of this clonotype: A much bigger clone sits one base away, suggesting this may be a read error. The chain links TRBV5-1 to TRBJ2-2; 7 bases line up with TRBD2. CDR3 length: 17 residues. The germline V gene has CDR1 SGHRS and CDR2 YFSETQ. CDR3 region: CSSSLVKLAANTGELFF. CDR3 DNA: TGCTCCAGCAGCTTGGTAAAGCTAGCGGCGAACACCGGGGAGCTGTTTTTT.

This clonotype was found once. Given a much more abundant clone one base away, this may be a read error. J is TRBJ2-7 and V is TRBV7-2, with 7 positions matching TRBD1. This CDR3 contains 15 residues. V lost 2 bases, J lost 2 bases, and 6 bases stayed unmatched. From germline, CDR1 is SGHTA and CDR2 FQGNSA. Written as DNA, the CDR3 is TGTACCAGCAGCTTAACCGGGACAGCCACCTACGAGCAGTACTTC. Its protein is CTSSLTGTATYEQYF.

This clonotype was observed a few times. This chain uses TRBV2 with TRBJ2-6; no reliable D call. CDR3 length equals 14 residues. V was cut by 7 bases and J by 0 bases, with 7 bases left in between. Germline loops: CDR1 SNHLY, CDR2 FYNNEI. The CDR3 DNA is TGTGCCAGCAAGGCTAACTCTGGGGCCAACGTCCTGACTTTC. Amino acid sequence: CASKANSGANVLTF. Combining the CDR3 with reference TRBV2 and TRBJ2-6 gives the whole variable domain EPEVTQTPSHQVTQMGQEVILRCVPISNHLYFYWYRQILGQKVEFLVSFYNNEISEKSEIFDDQFSVERPDGSNFTLKIRSTKLEDSAMYFCASKANSGANVLTFGAGSRLTVL.

This clonotype was seen a handful of times. The chain has TRBV5-4 and TRBJ2-7; no definite D call. The V end lost 2 bases, the J end lost 3 bases, and 9 bases lay between the germline ends. Germline V gene data show CDR1 as SGHNT and CDR2 as YYREEE (reference sequence). The CDR3 is 13 amino acids. DNA of the CDR3: TGTGCCAGCAGCTTCGGTGAGAACTACGAGCAGTACTTC. Amino acids: CASSFGENYEQYF.

In its sample, this clonotype was seen many times. This sequence joins TRBV29-1 and TRBJ2-3; D possibly corresponds to TRBD2 (6 bases). CDR3 length: 16 amino acids. The V and J ends lost 3 bases and 2 bases respectively, with 18 bases between them. CDR1 and CDR2 from the germline V gene are SQVTM and ANQGSEA. The CDR3 reads CSVEEGGEGHTDTQYF. CDR3 DNA: TGCAGCGTTGAGGAGGGAGGAGAGGGTCACACAGATACGCAGTATTTT.

This clonotype has at least ten counts. The V and J genes are TRBV20-1 and TRBJ2-1, with D possibly TRBD1 on 5 matching bases. Germline values: CDR1 DFQATT, CDR2 SNEGSKA (reference sequence). This CDR3 has 13 amino acids. V was trimmed by 7 bases and J by 8 bases, leaving 18 bases between them. CDR3 in DNA: TGCAGTGTTGTAGGCACCTGGGGCGATGAGCAGTTCTTC. This gives the protein CSVVGTWGDEQFF.

This clonotype was picked up many times. This rearrangement joins TRBV12-3 or TRBV12-4 to TRBJ2-7; a weak D match, TRBD1 (6 bases). This CDR3 region has 14 residues. V was cut by 4 bases and J by 4 bases, with 14 bases left in between. The CDR3, as DNA: TGTGCCAGCAGTTCTGTTTTACAGGGTTACGAGCAGTACTTC. Translation: CASSSVLQGYEQYF.

This clonotype was detected many times. This sequence joins TRBV6-1 and TRBJ2-2, with D perhaps TRBD1 or TRBD2 (5 bases each). The V and J ends lost 8 bases and 0 bases respectively, with 13 bases between them. CDR1 MNHNS and CDR2 SASEGT come from the germline V gene. The CDR3 runs 15 residues. CDR3 nucleotide sequence: TGTGCCAGCGCCTACGGGGCTGCGAACACCGGGGAGCTGTTTTTT. This gives the protein CASAYGAANTGELFF.